This is a list of T cell receptor beta chains from one sample in a study of T-cell memory formation after mild COVID-19. TCRdb passed the 5' RACE reads through MiXCR, listing each CDR3 protein once. The profile shows 70,000 to 100,000 distinct CDR3 sequences, about 15% of them singletons. Source material: PBMCs or a T cell subset sorted from them (not recorded which). The receptors stem from a man between 18 and 29 years old who had mild COVID-19 (a few samples of this study predate the infection). Cell type and time point are not known. Each CDR3 is given without its conserved first and last residue. The order of the fields is V gene, J gene, CDR3 protein.

>TRBV12-3/TRBV12-4|TRBJ1-1
ASSLVGTGAEAF
>TRBV9|TRBJ2-3
ASSVDNGEQDTQY
>TRBV11-2|TRBJ2-5
ASVGTAEEETQY
>TRBV4-3|TRBJ2-4
ASSPSRHLENIQY
>TRBV6-6|TRBJ2-7
ASSYSTREQY
>TRBV29-1|TRBJ1-2
SVEYGYT
>TRBV30|TRBJ2-1
AWGIGTNEQF
>TRBV10-3|TRBJ2-5
AISDLDSGGETQY
>TRBV20-1|TRBJ2-3
SARQRGTDTQY
>TRBV12-3/TRBV12-4|TRBJ2-3
ASSLLQSRTDTQY
>TRBV7-9|TRBJ2-1
ASSGRLAGGHNEQF
>TRBV7-8|TRBJ2-1
ASSALAGDHNEQF
>TRBV12-3/TRBV12-4|TRBJ2-1
ASSSRDRATYNEQF
>TRBV5-1|TRBJ2-7
ASSPLGEQY
>TRBV27|TRBJ2-2
ASSLSGAGGELF
>TRBV6-5|TRBJ1-4
AGSGTENEKLF
>TRBV7-9|TRBJ2-2
ASGEKHTGELF
>TRBV7-9|TRBJ1-2
ASSLPDGDLGYT
>TRBV20-1|TRBJ2-3
SARERTSAGDTQY
>TRBV11-2|TRBJ2-1
ASSHTSGVNEQF
>TRBV29-1|TRBJ1-1
SVGVNTEAF
>TRBV2|TRBJ1-1
ASSEPAPEAF
>TRBV12-3/TRBV12-4|TRBJ2-1
ASSPGEGPSYNEQF
>TRBV5-1|TRBJ2-2
ASSIQGLTGELF
>TRBV6-5|TRBJ2-5
ASSHTAKETQY
>TRBV11-2|TRBJ2-5
ASRDYYQETQY
>TRBV12-3/TRBV12-4|TRBJ2-3
ASSLGNTDTQY
>TRBV7-3|TRBJ2-3
ASSSGGVGDTQY
>TRBV4-3|TRBJ2-7
ASSLDRGPYEQY
>TRBV30|TRBJ2-7
AWRERDTRYEQY
>TRBV29-1|TRBJ2-1
SVELLVSYNEQF
>TRBV4-1|TRBJ1-1
ASSQEPGQANTEAF
>TRBV5-1|TRBJ2-7
ASSGGDRPYEQY
>TRBV4-3|TRBJ2-3
ASSQGQGGDTQY
>TRBV25-1|TRBJ2-3
ASTPGRVDTQY
>TRBV24-1|TRBJ2-2
ATSDESRTSGELF
>TRBV4-1|TRBJ2-3
ASSQAASGGGDTQY
>TRBV29-1|TRBJ1-1
SVDGGYTEAF
>TRBV6-2/TRBV6-3|TRBJ2-1
ASSFNFDEQF
>TRBV4-1|TRBJ1-1
ASSLGNTEAF
>TRBV9|TRBJ2-7
ASSVGDAGEQY
>TRBV2|TRBJ2-2
ASNGPLGLAGGPNTGELF
>TRBV6-5|TRBJ2-3
ASSRLAGPTDTQY
>TRBV3-1|TRBJ2-1
ASSRSGGARNEQF
>TRBV20-1|TRBJ2-3
SATRTGVTDTQY
>TRBV4-3|TRBJ2-1
ASSRMSGNYNEQF
>TRBV7-6|TRBJ2-7
ASSLGQGAYEQY
>TRBV7-9|TRBJ1-1
ASSLAPGENTEAF
>TRBV29-1|TRBJ1-5
SVGPGSNQPQH
>TRBV5-1|TRBJ2-7
ASSLGQVAYEQY
>TRBV19|TRBJ1-1
ASSIVRQPTTEAF
>TRBV6-5|TRBJ2-7
ASSYSTGILYEQY
>TRBV7-9|TRBJ1-2
ASSLGSRANYGYT
>TRBV6-6|TRBJ2-4
ASSYGILNIQY
>TRBV4-1|TRBJ2-3
ASSQETEPSTDTQY